This TCR beta chain was sequenced during a study of blood T cell repertoires in COVID-19. Study in general: Both acute and convalescent COVID-19 samples were obtained from the United States, Italy and Spain.

This CDR3 is 14 amino acids long. Germline values: CDR1 LGHNA, CDR2 YNFKEQ. V lost 1 base to trimming and J lost 0 bases, with 6 bases between them. In the original analysis: Nucleated cell counts were estimated from reference gene primer amplification. Repertoires were generated with immunoSEQ multiplex PCR, while TCRdb's copy carries only in-frame clones and drops some. The V and J calls and clone size are taken from that table; D and trimming were inferred from the DNA. The data show about 99,000 clones, with about 80% seen just once and 13% held by the top ten. In this sample, this clone turned up once.

The chain has TRBV4-2 and TRBJ2-5; no firm D call. The receptor comes from a human donor in a cohort sampled during active or convalescent COVID-19. The sample comprised peripheral blood. The CDR3 spells CASSQGTDQETQYF. Here the CDR3 DNA reads TGTGCCAGCAGCCAAGGTACAGACCAAGAGACCCAGTACTTC.